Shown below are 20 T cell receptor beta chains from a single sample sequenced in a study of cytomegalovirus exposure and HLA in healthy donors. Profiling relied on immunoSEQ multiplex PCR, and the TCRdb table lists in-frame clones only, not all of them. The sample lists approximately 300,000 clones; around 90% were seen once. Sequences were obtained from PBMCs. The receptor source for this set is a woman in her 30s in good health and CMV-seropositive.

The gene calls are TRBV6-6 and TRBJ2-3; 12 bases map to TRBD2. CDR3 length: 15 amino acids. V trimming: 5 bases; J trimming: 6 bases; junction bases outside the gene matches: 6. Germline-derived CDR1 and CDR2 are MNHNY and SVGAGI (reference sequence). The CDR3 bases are TGTGCCAGCAGTAGACTAGCGGGAGTCGGGGATACGCAGTATTTT. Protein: CASSRLAGVGDTQYF.

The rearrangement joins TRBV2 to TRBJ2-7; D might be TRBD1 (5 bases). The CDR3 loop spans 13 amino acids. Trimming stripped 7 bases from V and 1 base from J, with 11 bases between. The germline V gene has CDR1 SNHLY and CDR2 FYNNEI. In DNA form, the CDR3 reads TGTGCCAGCATTAAGGGGTCGTCCTACGAGCAGTACTTC. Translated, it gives CASIKGSSYEQYF.

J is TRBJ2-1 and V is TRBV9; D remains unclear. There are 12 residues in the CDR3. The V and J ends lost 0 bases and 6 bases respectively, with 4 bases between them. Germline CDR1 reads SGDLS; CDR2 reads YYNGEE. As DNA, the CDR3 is TGTGCCAGCAGCGTAGCGTTCAATGAGCAGTTCTTC. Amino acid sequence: CASSVAFNEQFF.

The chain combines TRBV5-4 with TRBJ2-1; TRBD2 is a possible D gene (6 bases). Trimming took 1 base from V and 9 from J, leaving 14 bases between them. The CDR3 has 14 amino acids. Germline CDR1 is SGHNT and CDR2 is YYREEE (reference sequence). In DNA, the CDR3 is TGTGCCAGCAGCTTGAGGGACTGGGATGGTGAGCAGTTCTTC. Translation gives CASSLRDWDGEQFF.

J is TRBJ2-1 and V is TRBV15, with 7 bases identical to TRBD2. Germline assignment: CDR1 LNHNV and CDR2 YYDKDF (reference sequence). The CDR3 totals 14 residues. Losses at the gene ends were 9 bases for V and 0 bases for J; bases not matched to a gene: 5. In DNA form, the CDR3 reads TGTGCCACTAGGCGGGGGACCTCCTACAATGAGCAGTTCTTC. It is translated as CATRRGTSYNEQFF.

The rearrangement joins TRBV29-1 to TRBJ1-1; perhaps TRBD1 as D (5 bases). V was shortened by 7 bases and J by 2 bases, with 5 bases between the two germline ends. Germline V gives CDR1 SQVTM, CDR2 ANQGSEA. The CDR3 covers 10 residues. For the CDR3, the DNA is TGCAGCGGGACAAACACTGAAGCTTTCTTT. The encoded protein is CSGTNTEAFF. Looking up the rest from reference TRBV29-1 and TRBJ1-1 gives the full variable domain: SAVISQKPSRDICQRGTSLTIQCQVDSQVTMMFWYRQQPGQSLTLIATANQGSEATYESGFVIDKFPISRPNLTFSTLTVSNMSPEDSSIYLCSGTNTEAFFGQGTRLTVV.

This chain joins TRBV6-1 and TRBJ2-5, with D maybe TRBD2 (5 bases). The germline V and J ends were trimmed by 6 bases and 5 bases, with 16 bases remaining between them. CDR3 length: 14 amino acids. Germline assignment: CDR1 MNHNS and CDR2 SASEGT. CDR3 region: CASSNFAGAETQYF. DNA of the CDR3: TGTGCCAGCAGCAACTTCGCGGGCGCGGAGACCCAGTACTTC.

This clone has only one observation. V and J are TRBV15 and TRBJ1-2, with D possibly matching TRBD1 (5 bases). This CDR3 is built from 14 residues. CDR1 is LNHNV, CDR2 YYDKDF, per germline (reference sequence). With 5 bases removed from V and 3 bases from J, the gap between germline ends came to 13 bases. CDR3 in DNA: TGTGCCACCAGCCCGGGGGGGAGCTACTATGGCTACACCTTC. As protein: CATSPGGSYYGYTF.

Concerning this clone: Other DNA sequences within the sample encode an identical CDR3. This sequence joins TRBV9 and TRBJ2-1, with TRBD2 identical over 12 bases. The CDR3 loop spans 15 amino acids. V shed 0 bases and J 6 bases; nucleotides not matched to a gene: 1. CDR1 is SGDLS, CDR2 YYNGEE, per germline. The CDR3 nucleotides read TGTGCCAGCAGCGTAGGACTAGCGGGAGCCAATGAGCAGTTCTTC. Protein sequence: CASSVGLAGANEQFF.

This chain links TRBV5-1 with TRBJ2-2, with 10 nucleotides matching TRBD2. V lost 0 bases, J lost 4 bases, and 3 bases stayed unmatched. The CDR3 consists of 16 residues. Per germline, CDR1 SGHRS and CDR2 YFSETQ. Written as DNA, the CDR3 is TGCGCCAGCAGCTTGGGGACTAGCGGAGCCACCGGGGAGCTGTTTTTT. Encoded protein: CASSLGTSGATGELFF. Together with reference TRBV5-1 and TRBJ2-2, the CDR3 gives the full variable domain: KAGVTQTPRYLIKTRGQQVTLSCSPISGHRSVSWYQQTPGQGLQFLFEYFSETQRNKGNFPGRFSGRQFSNSRSEMNVSTLELGDSALYLCASSLGTSGATGELFFGEGSRLTVL.

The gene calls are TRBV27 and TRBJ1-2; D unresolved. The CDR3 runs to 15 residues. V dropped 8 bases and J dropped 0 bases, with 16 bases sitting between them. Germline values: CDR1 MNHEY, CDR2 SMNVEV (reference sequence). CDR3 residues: CASRMLAVPNYGYTF. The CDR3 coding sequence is TGTGCCAGCCGAATGTTGGCAGTACCTAACTATGGCTACACCTTC.

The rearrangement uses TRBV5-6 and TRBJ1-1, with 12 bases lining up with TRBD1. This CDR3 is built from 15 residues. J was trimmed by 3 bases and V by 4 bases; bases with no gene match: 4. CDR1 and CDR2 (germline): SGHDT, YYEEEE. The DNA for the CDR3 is TGTGCCAGCAGCGGGACAGGGGGCGTTGACACTGAAGCTTTCTTT. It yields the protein CASSGTGGVDTEAFF.

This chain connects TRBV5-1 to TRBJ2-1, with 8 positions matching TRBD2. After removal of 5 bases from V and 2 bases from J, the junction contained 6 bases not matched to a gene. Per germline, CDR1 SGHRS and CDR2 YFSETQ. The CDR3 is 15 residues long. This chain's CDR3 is CASRPREGPYNEQFF. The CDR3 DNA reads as TGCGCCAGCAGGCCTCGGGAGGGCCCCTACAATGAGCAGTTCTTC.

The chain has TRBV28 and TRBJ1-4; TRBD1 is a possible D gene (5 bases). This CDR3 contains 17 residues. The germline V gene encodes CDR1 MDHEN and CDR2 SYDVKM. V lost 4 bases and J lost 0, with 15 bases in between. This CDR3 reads CASSSLGPLATNEKLFF. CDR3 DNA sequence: TGTGCCAGCAGTTCCCTGGGACCCCTTGCAACTAATGAAAAACTGTTTTTT.

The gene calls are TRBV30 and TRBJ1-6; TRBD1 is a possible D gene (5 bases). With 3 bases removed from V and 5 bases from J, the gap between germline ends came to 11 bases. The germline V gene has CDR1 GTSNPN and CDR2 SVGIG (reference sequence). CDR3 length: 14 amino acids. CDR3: CAWRIGTDNSPLHF. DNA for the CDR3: TGTGCCTGGAGAATCGGGACCGATAATTCACCCCTCCACTTT.

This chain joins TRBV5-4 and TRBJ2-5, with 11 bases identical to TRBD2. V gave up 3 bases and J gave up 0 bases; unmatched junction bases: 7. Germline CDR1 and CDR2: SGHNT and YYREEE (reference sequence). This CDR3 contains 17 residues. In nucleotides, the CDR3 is TGTGCCAGCAGCTCGGGACTAGCGGCAACGTACCAAGAGACCCAGTACTTC. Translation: CASSSGLAATYQETQYF.

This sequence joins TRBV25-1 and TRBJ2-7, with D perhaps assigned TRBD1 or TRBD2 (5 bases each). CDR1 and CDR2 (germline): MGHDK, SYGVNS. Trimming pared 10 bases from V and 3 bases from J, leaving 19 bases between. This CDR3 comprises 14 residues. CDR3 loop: CATSDLGEGYEQYF. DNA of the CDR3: TGTGCCACCTCCGATCTGGGGGAAGGCTACGAGCAGTACTTC.

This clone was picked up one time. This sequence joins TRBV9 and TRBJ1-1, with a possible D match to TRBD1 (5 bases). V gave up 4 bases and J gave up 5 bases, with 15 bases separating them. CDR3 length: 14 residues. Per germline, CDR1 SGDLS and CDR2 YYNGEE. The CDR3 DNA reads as TGTGCCAGCAGCCCCCGGGACGGTGGGACTGAAGCTTTCTTT. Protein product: CASSPRDGGTEAFF. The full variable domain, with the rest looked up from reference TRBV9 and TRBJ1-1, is DSGVTQTPKHLITATGQRVTLRCSPRSGDLSVYWYQQSLDQGLQFLIQYYNGEERAKGNILERFSAQQFPDLHSELNLSSLELGDSALYFCASSPRDGGTEAFFGQGTRLTVV.

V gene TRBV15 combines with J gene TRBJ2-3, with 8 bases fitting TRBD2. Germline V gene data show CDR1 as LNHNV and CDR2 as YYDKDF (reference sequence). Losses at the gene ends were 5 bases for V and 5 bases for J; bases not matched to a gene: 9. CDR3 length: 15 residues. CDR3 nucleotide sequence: TGTGCCACCAGCGGCGGCGGGGGGATCAAAGATACGCAGTATTTT. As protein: CATSGGGGIKDTQYF.

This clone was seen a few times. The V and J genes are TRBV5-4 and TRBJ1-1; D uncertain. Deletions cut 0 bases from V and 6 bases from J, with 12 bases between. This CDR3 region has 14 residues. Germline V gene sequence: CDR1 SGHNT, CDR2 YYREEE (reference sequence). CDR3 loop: CASSLGYQAAEAFF. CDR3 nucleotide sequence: TGTGCCAGCAGCTTGGGATACCAGGCAGCTGAAGCTTTCTTT. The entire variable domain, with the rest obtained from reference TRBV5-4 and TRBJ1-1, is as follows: ETGVTQSPTHLIKTRGQQVTLRCSSQSGHNTVSWYQQALGQGPQFIFQYYREEENGRGNFPPRFSGLQFPNYSSELNVNALELDDSALYLCASSLGYQAAEAFFGQGTRLTVV.